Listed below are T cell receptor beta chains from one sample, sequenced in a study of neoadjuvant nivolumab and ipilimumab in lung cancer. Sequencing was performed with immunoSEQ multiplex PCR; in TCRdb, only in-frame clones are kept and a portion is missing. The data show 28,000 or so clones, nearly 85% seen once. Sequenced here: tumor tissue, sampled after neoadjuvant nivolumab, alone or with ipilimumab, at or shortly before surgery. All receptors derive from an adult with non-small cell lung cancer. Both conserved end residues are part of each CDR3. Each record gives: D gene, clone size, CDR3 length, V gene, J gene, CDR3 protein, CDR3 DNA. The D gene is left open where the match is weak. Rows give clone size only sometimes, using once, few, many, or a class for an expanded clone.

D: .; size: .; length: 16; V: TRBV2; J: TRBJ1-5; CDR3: CASSEGWERGNQPQHF; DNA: TGTGCCAGCAGTGAGGGCTGGGAAAGGGGCAATCAGCCCCAGCATTTT
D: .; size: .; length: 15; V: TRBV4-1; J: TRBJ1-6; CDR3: CASSQDNMGRSPLHF; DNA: TGCGCCAGCAGCCAAGATAATATGGGGAGATCACCCCTCCACTTT
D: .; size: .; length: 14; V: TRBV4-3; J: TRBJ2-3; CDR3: CASSQGEVLDTQYF; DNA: TGCGCCAGCAGCCAAGGGGAGGTTTTAGATACGCAGTATTTT
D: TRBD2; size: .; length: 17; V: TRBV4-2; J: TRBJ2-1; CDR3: CASSQDPSGGEYNEQFF; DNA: TGTGCCAGCAGCCAAGACCCGAGCGGGGGGGAGTACAATGAGCAGTTCTTC
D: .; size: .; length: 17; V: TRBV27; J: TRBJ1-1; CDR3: CASSPSGTHSGDTEAFF; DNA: TGTGCCAGCAGTCCCTCCGGGACCCACTCCGGGGACACTGAAGCTTTCTTT
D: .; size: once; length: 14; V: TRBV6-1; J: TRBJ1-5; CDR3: CASSGLESGQPQHF; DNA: TGTGCCAGCAGTGGCCTTGAAAGCGGTCAGCCCCAGCATTTT
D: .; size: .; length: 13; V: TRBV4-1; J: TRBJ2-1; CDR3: CASSTPWDKEQFF; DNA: TGCGCCAGCAGCACACCTTGGGACAAAGAGCAGTTCTTC
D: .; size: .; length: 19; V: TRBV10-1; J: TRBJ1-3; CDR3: CASSSTRPGRPSSGNTIYF; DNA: TGCGCCAGCAGCTCCACACGTCCGGGACGGCCAAGCTCTGGAAACACCATATATTTT
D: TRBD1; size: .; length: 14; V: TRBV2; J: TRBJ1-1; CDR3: CASSRRSGGTEAFF; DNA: TGTGCCAGCAGCCGGAGATCAGGGGGAACTGAAGCTTTCTTT
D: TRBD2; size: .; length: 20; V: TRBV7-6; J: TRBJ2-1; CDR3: CASSLAWTSGSQDSYNEQFF; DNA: TGTGCCAGCAGCTTAGCCTGGACTAGCGGGAGTCAGGACTCCTACAATGAGCAGTTCTTC
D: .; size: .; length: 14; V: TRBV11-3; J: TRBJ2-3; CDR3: CASSSGSVRDTQYF; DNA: TGTGCCAGCAGCTCTGGGTCGGTTAGGGATACGCAGTATTTT
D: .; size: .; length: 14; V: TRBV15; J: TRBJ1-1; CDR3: CATSQGLMNTEAFF; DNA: TGTGCCACCAGCCAGGGCCTTATGAACACTGAAGCTTTCTTT
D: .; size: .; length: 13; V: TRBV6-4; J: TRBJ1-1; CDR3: CASSYRANTEAFF; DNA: TGTGCCAGCAGCTATCGAGCGAACACTGAAGCTTTCTTT
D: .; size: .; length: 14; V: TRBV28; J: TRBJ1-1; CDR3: CASSLPGLNTEAFF; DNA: TGTGCCAGCAGTTTACCGGGGTTGAACACTGAAGCTTTCTTT
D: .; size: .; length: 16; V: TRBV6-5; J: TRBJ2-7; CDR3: CASSYSALGLRYEQYF; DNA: TGTGCCAGCAGTTACTCGGCCCTCGGCTTACGGTACGAGCAGTACTTC
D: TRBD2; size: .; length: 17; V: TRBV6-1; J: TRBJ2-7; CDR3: CASSDVVGAGAPYEQYF; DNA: TGTGCCAGCAGTGACGTCGTTGGGGCGGGAGCCCCCTACGAGCAGTACTTC
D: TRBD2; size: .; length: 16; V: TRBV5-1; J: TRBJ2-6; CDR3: CASSSVAGAGANVLTF; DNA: TGCGCCAGCAGCTCGGTGGCGGGGGCTGGGGCCAACGTCCTGACTTTC
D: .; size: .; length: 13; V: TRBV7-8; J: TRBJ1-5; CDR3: CASSLLRDQPQHF; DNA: TGTGCCAGCAGCTTATTAAGGGATCAGCCCCAGCATTTT
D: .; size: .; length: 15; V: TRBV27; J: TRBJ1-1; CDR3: CASSLSKRWNTEAFF; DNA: TGTGCCAGCAGTTTATCCAAGAGATGGAACACTGAAGCTTTCTTT
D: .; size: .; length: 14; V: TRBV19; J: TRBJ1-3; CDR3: CASSIGDSGNTIYF; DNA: TGTGCCAGTAGTATAGGCGATTCTGGAAACACCATATATTTT
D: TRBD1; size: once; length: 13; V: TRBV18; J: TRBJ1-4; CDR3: CASSPLGQGELFF; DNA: TGTGCCAGCTCACCACTCGGACAGGGCGAACTGTTTTTT
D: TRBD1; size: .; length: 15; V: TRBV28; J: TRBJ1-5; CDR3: CASSLAGQGNQPQHF; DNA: TGTGCCAGCAGTTTGGCGGGACAGGGGAATCAGCCCCAGCATTTT
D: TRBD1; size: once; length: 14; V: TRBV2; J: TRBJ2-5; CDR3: CASRGTGGKETQYF; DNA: TGTGCCAGCAGGGGGACAGGGGGTAAGGAGACCCAGTACTTC
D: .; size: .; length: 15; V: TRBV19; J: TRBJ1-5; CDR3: CATQWDVNSNQPQHF; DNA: TGTGCCACCCAGTGGGATGTCAATAGCAATCAGCCCCAGCATTTT
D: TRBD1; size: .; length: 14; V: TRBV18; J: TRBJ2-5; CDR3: CASSLDRGAETQYF; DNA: TGTGCCAGCTCACTCGACAGGGGGGCCGAGACCCAGTACTTC
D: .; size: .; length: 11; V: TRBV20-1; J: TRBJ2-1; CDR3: CSARVPETPFF; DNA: TGCAGTGCTAGAGTCCCCGAAACACCGTTCTTC
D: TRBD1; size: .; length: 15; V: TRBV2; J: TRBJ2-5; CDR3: CASSLRGGRQETQYF; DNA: TGTGCCAGCAGTCTAAGAGGGGGCAGGCAAGAGACCCAGTACTTC
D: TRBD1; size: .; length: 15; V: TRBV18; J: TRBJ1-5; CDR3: CASSPPGQGNQPQHF; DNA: TGTGCCAGCTCACCACCGGGACAGGGAAATCAGCCCCAGCATTTT
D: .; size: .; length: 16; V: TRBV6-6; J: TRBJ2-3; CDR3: CASSPPLGGILDTQYF; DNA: TGTGCCAGCAGCCCCCCGCTAGGAGGAATTTTAGATACGCAGTATTTT
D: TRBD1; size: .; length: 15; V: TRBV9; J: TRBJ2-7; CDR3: CASSYRQGSPYEQYF; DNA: TGTGCCAGCAGCTACCGACAGGGGTCCCCCTACGAGCAGTACTTC
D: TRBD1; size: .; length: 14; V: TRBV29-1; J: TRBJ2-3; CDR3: CSVRQGVPTDTQYF; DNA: TGCAGCGTTAGGCAGGGGGTACCCACAGATACGCAGTATTTT
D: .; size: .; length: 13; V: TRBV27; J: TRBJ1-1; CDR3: CASSFGRHTEAFF; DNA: TGTGCCAGCAGTTTCGGTCGGCACACTGAAGCTTTCTTT
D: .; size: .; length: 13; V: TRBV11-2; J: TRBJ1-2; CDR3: CASSLGSGYGYTF; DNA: TGTGCCAGCAGCTTAGGTTCAGGGTATGGCTACACCTTC
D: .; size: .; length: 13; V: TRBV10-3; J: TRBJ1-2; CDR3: CATGGQVNYGYTF; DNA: TGTGCCACCGGAGGGCAGGTTAACTATGGCTACACCTTC
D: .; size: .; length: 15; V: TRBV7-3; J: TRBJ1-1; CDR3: CASSLTGQFPTEAFF; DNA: TGTGCCAGCAGCTTAACGGGTCAGTTCCCCACTGAAGCTTTCTTT